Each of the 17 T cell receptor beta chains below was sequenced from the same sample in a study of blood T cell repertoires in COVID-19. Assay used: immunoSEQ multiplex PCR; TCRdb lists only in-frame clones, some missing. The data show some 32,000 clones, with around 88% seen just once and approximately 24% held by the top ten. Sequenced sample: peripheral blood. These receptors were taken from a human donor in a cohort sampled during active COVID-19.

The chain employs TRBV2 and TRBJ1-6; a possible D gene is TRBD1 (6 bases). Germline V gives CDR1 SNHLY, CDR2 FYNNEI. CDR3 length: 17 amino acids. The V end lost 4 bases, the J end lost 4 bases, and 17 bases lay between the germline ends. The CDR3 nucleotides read TGTGCCAGCAGTGTACCTCTCGGGACACAATATAATTCACCCCTCCACTTT. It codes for CASSVPLGTQYNSPLHF.

The chain's CDR3 is CASSTGQGPDTQYF. CDR3 in DNA: TGCGCCAGCAGCACGGGACAGGGGCCAGATACGCAGTATTTT. The V call is TRBV5-1, the J call TRBJ2-3; 10 nucleotides align to TRBD1. The V and J ends lost 4 bases and 4 bases, in that order; junction bases with no gene match: 3. Germline V lookup: CDR1 SGHRS, CDR2 YFSETQ. This CDR3 contains 14 residues.

The CDR3 loop is CASSLASNNQPQHF. CDR3 DNA: TGTGCCAGCAGCTTAGCCAGTAACAATCAGCCCCAGCATTTT. V is TRBV7-2 and J is TRBJ1-5; no reliable D call. With 0 bases removed from V and 3 bases from J, the gap between germline ends came to 6 bases. Germline CDR1 is SGHTA and CDR2 is FQGNSA. The CDR3 covers 14 residues.

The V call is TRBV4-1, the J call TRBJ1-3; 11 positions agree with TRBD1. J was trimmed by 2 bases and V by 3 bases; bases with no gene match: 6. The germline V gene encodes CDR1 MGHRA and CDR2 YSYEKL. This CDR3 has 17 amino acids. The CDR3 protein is CASSHRTGGETGNTIYF. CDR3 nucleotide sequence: TGCGCCAGCAGCCATCGGACAGGGGGCGAAACTGGAAACACCATATATTTT.

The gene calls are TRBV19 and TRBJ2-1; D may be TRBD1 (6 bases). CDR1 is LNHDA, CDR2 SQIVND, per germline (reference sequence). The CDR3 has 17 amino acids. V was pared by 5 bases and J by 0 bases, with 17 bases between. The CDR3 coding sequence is TGTGCCAGTAGTCCCTACAGGGCGTTAAGCTCCTACAATGAGCAGTTCTTC. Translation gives CASSPYRALSSYNEQFF.

The CDR3 loop reads CASSGSMRDILSEAFF. As DNA, the CDR3 is TGTGCCAGCAGCGGATCGATGAGGGATATACTTTCTGAAGCTTTCTTT. J is TRBJ1-1 and V is TRBV5-4; D remains unclear. V lost 4 bases, J lost 6 bases, and 22 bases lay in between. The CDR3 sequence is 16 residues long. From germline, CDR1 is SGHNT and CDR2 YYREEE (reference sequence).

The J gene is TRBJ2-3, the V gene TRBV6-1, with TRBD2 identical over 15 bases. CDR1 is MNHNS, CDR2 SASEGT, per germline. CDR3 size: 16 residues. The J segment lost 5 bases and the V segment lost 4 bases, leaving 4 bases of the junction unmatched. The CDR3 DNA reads TGTGCCAGCAGTGGGGGACTAGCGGGGGGAAGAGATACGCAGTATTTT. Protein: CASSGGLAGGRDTQYF.

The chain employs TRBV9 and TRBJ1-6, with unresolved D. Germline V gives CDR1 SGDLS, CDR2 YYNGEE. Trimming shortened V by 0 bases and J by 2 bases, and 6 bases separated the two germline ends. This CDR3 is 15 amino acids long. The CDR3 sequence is CASSVGATYNSPLHF. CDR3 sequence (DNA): TGTGCCAGCAGCGTAGGGGCGACCTATAATTCACCCCTCCACTTT. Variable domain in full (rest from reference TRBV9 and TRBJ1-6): DSGVTQTPKHLITATGQRVTLRCSPRSGDLSVYWYQQSLDQGLQFLIQYYNGEERAKGNILERFSAQQFPDLHSELNLSSLELGDSALYFCASSVGATYNSPLHFGNGTRLTVT.

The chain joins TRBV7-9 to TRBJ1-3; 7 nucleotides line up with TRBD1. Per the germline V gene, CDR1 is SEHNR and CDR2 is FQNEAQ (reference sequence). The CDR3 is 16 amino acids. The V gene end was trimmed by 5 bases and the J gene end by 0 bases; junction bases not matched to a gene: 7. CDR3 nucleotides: TGTGCCAGCAGCCCTGGGACAGTCTACTCTGGAAACACCATATATTTT. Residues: CASSPGTVYSGNTIYF.

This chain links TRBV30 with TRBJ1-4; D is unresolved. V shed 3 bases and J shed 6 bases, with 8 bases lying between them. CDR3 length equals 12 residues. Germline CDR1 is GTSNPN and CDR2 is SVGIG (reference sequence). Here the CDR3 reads CAWRQVDEKLFF. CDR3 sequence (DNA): TGTGCCTGGAGGCAGGTGGATGAAAAACTGTTTTTT.

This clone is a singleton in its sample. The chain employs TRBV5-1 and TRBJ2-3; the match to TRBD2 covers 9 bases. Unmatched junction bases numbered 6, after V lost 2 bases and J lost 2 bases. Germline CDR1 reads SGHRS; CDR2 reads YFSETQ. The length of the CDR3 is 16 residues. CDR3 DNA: TGCGCCAGCAGCTTCATTAGCGGGGGTCCCACAGATACGCAGTATTTT. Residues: CASSFISGGPTDTQYF.

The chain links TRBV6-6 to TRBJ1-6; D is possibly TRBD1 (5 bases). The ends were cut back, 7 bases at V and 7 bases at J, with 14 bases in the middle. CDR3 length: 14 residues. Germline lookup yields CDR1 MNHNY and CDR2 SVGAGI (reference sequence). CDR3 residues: CASTRGGENSPLHF. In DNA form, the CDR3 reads TGTGCCAGCACCCGGGGGGGGGAGAATTCACCCCTCCACTTT.

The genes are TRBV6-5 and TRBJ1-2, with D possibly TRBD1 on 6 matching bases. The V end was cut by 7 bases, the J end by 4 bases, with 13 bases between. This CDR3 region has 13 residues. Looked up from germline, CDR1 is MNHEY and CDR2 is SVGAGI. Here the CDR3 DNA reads TGTGCCAGCACCCAGGTAGGGGGCTATGGCTACACCTTC. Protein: CASTQVGGYGYTF.

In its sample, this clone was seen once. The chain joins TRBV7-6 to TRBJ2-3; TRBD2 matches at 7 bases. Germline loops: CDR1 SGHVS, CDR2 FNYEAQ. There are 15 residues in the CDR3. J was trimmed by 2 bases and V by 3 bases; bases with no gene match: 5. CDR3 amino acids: CASSLGSGNTDTQYF. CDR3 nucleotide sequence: TGTGCCAGCAGCTTGGGGAGCGGGAACACAGATACGCAGTATTTT.

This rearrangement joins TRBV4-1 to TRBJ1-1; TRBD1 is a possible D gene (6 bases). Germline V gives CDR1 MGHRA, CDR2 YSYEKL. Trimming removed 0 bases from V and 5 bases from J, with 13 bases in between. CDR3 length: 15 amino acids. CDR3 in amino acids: CASSQERQGWTEAFF. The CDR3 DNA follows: TGCGCCAGCAGCCAAGAGAGGCAGGGGTGGACTGAAGCTTTCTTT.

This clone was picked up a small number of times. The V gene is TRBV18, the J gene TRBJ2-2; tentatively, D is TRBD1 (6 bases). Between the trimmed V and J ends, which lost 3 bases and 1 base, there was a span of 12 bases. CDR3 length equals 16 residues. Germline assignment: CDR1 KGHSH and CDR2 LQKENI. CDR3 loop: CASSPVGQRNTGELFF. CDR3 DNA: TGTGCCAGCTCACCGGTAGGACAGAGGAACACCGGGGAGCTGTTTTTT. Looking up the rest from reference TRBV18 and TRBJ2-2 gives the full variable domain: NAGVMQNPRHLVRRRGQEARLRCSPMKGHSHVYWYRQLPEEGLKFMVYLQKENIIDESGMPKERFSAEFPKEGPSILRIQQVVRGDSAAYFCASSPVGQRNTGELFFGEGSRLTVL.

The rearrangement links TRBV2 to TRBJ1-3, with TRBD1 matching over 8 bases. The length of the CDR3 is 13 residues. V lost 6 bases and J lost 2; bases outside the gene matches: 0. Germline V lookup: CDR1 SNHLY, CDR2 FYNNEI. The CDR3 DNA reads TGTGCCAGCAGGGACAGGGCTGGAAACACCATATATTTT. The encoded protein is CASRDRAGNTIYF.